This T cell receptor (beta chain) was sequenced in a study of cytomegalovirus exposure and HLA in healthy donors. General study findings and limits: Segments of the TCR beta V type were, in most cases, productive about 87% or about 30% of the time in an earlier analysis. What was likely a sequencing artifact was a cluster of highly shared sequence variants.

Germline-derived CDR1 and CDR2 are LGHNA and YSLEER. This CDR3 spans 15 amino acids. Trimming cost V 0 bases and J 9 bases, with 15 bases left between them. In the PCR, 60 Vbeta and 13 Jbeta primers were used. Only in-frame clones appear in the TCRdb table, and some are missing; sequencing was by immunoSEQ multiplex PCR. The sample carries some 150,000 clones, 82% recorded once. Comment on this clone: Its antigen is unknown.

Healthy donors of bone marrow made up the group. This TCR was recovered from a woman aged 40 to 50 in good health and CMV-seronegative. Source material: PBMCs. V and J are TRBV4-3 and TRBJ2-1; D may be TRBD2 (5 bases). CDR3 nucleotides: TGCGCCAGCAGCCAAGATCGCCGGGATCTGGGTGAGCAGTTCTTC. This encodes CASSQDRRDLGEQFF.